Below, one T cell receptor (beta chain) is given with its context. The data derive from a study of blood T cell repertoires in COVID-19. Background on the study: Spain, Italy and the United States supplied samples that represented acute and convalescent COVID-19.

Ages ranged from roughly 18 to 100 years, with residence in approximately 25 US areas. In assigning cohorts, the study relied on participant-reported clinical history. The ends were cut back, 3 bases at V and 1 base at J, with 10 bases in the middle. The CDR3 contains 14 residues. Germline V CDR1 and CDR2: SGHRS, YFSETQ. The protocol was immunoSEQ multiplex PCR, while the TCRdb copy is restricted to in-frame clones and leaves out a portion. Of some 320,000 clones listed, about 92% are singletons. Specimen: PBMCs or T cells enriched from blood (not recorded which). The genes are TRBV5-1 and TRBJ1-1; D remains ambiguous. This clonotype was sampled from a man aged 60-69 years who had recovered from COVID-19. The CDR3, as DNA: TGCGCCAGCAGCTCCACCGGGTCGAACACTGAAGCTTTCTTT. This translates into CASSSTGSNTEAFF. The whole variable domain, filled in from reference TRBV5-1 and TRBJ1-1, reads KAGVTQTPRYLIKTRGQQVTLSCSPISGHRSVSWYQQTPGQGLQFLFEYFSETQRNKGNFPGRFSGRQFSNSRSEMNVSTLELGDSALYLCASSSTGSNTEAFFGQGTRLTVV.